The clone carrying this T cell receptor (beta chain) has ten or more counts. Its antigen is undetermined. Attached unique molecular identifiers marked individual cDNA molecules. TCRdb fed the 5' RACE reads into MiXCR, producing one record per CDR3 protein. The table shows more than 65,000 distinct CDR3 sequences, with roughly an eighth occurring only once. The V and J ends lost 0 bases and 3 bases respectively, with 5 bases between them. Germline lookup yields CDR1 SQVTM and CDR2 ANQGSEA. This CDR3 comprises 12 residues. This entry belongs to a study of early T cells in non-severe SARS-CoV-2 infection. Study-wide results and caveats: Lookups in VDJdb leaned toward anti-spike CD8 responses and missed private and CD4 specificities.

This TCR was recovered from an adult who was a healthcare worker with PCR-confirmed SARS-CoV-2 infection or an uninfected control (not recorded which). Sequencing input: whole blood. The V gene is TRBV29-1, the J gene TRBJ1-2; no definite D call. CDR3 in amino acids: CSVEEQDYGYTF. CDR3 nucleotide sequence: TGCAGCGTTGAAGAGCAGGACTATGGCTACACCTTC.